This T cell receptor (beta chain) originates from a study of OX40 agonist ivuxolimab in advanced cancers. Study-wide results and caveats: Antigens targeted by the expanded peripheral T cells were not determined.

Note on this clone: Its antigen remains unknown.

Using immunoSEQ multiplex PCR, the repertoire was profiled, and TCRdb retains in-frame clones only, with some absent. The sample contains some 81,000 clones, 70% to 90% of which appear only once. J was trimmed by 4 bases and V by 7 bases; bases with no gene match: 6. Germline CDR1 and CDR2: MNHNS and SASEGT. The CDR3 length is 13 residues. This TCR came from an adult with an advanced solid tumor such as melanoma, head and neck, liver or kidney cancer. The specimen comprised CD4+ or CD8+ T cells sorted from blood, sampled in a trial of the OX40 agonist ivuxolimab. The chain links TRBV6-1 to TRBJ1-2; 7 bases agree with TRBD1. The CDR3 protein is CASIGTDFYGYTF. CDR3 DNA: TGTGCCAGCATCGGGACAGATTTCTATGGCTACACCTTC.